Detailed here is one T cell receptor (beta chain). Antigen unknown. The CDR3 runs to 13 residues. Unmatched junction bases numbered 2, after V lost 7 bases and J lost 0 bases. CDR1 and CDR2 from the germline V gene are SQVTM and ANQGSEA. The sample originates from a study of T cell repertoires in cytomegalovirus infection. Study summary: Alongside well-studied HLA-B-restricted CMV epitopes, recently identified HLA-C-restricted CMV epitopes were also used.

Study-level findings and limits: Across the ex vivo response, the dominant clonotypes were HLA-C-restricted CMV-specific TCR beta clonotypes.

TCRdb called the reads again in MiXCR, with one record for every CDR3 protein. The sample holds about 570,000 distinct CDR3 sequences, around 40% seen once. The sample in question was cultured PBMCs, obtained from culture after CMV antigen stimulation. V gene TRBV29-1 combines with J gene TRBJ2-3; 9 bases are a match to TRBD1. This clonotype originated in a human donor in good health (CMV status not recorded). Some clones in this sample may be carry-over from other donors' samples. The CDR3 here is CSGGQGSTDTQYF. Written as DNA, the CDR3 is TGCAGCGGGGGACAGGGAAGCACAGATACGCAGTATTTT.